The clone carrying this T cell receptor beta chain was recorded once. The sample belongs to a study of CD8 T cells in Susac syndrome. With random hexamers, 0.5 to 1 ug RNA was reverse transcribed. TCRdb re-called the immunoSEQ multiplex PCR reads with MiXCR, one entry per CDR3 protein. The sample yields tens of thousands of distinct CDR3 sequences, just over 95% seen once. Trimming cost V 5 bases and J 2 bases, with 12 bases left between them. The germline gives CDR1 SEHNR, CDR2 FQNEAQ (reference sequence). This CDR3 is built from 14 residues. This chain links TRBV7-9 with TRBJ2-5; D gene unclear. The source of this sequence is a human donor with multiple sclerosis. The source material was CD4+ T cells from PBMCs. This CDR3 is CASSERFGQETQYF. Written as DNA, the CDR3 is TGTGCCAGCAGCGAACGTTTCGGACAAGAGACCCAGTACTTC.